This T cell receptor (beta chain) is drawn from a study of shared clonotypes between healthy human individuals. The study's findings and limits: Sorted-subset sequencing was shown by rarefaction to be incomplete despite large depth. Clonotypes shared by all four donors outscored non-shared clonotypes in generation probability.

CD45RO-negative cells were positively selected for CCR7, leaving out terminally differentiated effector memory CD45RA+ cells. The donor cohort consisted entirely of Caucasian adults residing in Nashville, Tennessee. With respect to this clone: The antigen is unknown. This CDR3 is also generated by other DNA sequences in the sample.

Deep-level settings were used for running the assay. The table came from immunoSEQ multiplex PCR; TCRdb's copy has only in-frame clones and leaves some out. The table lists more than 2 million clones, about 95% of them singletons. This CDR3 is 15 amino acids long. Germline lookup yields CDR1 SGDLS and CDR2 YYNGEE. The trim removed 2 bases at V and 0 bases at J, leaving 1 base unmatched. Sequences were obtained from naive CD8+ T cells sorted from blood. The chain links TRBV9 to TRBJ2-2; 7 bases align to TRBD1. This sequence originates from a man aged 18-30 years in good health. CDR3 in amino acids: CASSVGTANTGELFF. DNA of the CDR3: TGTGCCAGCAGCGTTGGGACAGCGAACACCGGGGAGCTGTTTTTT.